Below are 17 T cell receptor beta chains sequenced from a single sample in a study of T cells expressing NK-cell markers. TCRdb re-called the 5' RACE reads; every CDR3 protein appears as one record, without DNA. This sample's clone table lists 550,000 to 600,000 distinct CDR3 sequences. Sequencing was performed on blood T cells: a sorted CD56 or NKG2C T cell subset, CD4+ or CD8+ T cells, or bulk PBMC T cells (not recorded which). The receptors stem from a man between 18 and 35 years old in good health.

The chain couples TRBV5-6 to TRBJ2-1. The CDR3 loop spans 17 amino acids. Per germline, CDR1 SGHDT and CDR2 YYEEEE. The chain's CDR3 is CASSLAGYLTQNNEQFF. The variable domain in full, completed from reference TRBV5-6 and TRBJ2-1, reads DAGVTQSPTHLIKTRGQQVTLRCSPKSGHDTVSWYQQALGQGPQFIFQYYEEEERQRGNFPDRFSGHQFPNYSSELNVNALLLGDSALYLCASSLAGYLTQNNEQFFGPGTRLTVL.

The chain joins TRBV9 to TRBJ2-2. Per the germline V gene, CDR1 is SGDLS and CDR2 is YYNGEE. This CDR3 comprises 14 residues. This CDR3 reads CASSVGGFPGELFF.

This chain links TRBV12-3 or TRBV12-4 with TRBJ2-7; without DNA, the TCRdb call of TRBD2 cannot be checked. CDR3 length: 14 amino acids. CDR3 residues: CASRAGGPKYEQYF.

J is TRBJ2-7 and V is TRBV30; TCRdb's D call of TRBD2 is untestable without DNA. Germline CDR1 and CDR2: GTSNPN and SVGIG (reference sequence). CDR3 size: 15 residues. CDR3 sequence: CAWTVGAGGSDEQYF.

CDR3 protein: CAWSVRIGIYNEQFF. The chain recombines TRBV30 with TRBJ2-1; with no DNA, the TCRdb D assignment of TRBD1 cannot be verified. The V gene's germline CDR1 is GTSNPN and CDR2 SVGIG (reference sequence). This CDR3 has 15 amino acids.

The CDR3 loop reads CASIDLAGEQFF. The chain is built from TRBV28 and TRBJ2-1. The germline V gene encodes CDR1 MDHEN and CDR2 SYDVKM. This CDR3 is 12 amino acids long. Full variable domain (rest looked up from reference TRBV28 and TRBJ2-1): DVKVTQSSRYLVKRTGEKVFLECVQDMDHENMFWYRQDPGLGLRLIYFSYDVKMKEKGDIPEGYSVSREKKERFSLILESASTNQTSMYLCASIDLAGEQFFGPGTRLTVL.

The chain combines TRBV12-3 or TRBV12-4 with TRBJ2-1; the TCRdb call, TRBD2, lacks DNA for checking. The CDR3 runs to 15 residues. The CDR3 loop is CASTSRGSRRNEQFF.

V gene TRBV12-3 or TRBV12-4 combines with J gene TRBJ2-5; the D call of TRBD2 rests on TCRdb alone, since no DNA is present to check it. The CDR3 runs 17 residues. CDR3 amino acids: CASNYVLGDSSLEVQYF.

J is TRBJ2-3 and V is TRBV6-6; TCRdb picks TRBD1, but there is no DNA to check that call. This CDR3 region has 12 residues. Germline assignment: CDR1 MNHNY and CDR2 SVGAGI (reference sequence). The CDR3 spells CAYGQGGDTQYF.

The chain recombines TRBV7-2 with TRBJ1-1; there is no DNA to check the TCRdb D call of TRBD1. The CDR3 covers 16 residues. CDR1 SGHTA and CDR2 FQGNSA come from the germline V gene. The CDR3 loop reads CASSLGTGLENTEAFF.

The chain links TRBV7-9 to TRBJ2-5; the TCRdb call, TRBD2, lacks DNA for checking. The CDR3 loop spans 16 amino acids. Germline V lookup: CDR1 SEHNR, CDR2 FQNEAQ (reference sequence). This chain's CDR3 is CASERRIAGDAETQYF. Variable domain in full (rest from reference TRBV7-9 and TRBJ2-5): DTGVSQNPRHKITKRGQNVTFRCDPISEHNRLYWYRQTLGQGPEFLTYFQNEAQLEKSRLLSDRFSAERPKGSFSTLEIQRTEQGDSAMYLCASERRIAGDAETQYFGPGTRLLVL.

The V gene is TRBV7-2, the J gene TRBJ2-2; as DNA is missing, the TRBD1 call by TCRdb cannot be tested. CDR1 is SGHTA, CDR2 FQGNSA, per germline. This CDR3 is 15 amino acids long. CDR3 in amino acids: CASSLGGTPTGELFF.

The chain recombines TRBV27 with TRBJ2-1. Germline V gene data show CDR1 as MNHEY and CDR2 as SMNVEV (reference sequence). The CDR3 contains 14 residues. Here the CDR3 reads CASSFERLGNEQFF.

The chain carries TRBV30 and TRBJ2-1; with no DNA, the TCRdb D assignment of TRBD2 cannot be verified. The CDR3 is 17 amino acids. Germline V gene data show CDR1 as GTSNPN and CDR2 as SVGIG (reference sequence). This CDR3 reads CAWSVRGQGGSMNEQFF.

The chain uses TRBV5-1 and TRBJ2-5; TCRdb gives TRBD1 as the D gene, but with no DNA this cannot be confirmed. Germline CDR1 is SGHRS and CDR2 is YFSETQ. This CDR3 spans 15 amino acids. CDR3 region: CASSAGGGTTETQYF.

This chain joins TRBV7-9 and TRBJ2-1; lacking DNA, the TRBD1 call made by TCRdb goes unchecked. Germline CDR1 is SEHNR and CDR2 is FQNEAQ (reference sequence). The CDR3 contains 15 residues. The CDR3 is CASSQADRSWNEQFF.

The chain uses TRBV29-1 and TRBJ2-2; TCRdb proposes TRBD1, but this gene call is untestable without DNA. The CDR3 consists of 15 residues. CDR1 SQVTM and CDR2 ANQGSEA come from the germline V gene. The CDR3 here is CSVPGHSANTGELFF.